This T cell receptor (beta chain) was identified during a study of blood T cell repertoires in COVID-19. Study as a whole: From T cells, B-cell-depleted T cells, or PBMCs came the material, which was cDNA or gDNA.

Trimming removed 0 bases at V and 7 bases at J, with 12 bases between. Germline V CDR1 and CDR2: SGHTA, FQGTGA. The CDR3 sequence is 14 residues long. How the authors handled the data: Amplification from reference gene primers served as the basis for estimated nucleated cell counts. Produced via immunoSEQ multiplex PCR; TCRdb's table is partial and in-frame only. That table is the source of V, J and clone size, and D and trimming were worked out from the DNA. The table shows some 400,000 clones, with roughly 89% occurring only once. The chain uses TRBV7-3 and TRBJ1-1; D not certain. Material: peripheral blood. The receptor was isolated from a young man with active or convalescent COVID-19. The CDR3 nucleotides read TGTGCCAGCAGCTTAACCCCAGGACTAGTTGAAGCTTTCTTT. Its protein product is CASSLTPGLVEAFF.